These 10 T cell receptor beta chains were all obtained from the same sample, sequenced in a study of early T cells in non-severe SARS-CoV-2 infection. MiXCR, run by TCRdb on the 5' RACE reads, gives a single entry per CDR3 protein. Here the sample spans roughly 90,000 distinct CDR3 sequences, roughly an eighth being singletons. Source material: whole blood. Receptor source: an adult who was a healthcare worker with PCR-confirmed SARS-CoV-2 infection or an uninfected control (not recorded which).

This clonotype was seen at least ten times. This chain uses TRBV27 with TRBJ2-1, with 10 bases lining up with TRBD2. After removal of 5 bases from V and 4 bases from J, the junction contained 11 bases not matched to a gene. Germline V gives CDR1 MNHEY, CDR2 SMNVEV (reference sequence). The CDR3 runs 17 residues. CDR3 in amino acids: CASSTFLAGGSYNEQFF. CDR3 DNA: TGTGCCAGCAGTACCTTTTTAGCGGGAGGCTCTTACAATGAGCAGTTCTTC.

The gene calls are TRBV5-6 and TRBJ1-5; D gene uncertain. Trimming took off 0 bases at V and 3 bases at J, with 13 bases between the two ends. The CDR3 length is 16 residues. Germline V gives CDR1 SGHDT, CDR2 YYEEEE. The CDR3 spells CASSLGAGASNQPQHF. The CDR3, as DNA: TGTGCCAGCAGCTTGGGGGCGGGTGCCTCCAATCAGCCCCAGCATTTT.

CDR3 loop: CASRRTGLTYNEQFF. The CDR3 DNA reads TGTGCAAGTCGCCGCACAGGGTTGACCTACAATGAGCAGTTCTTC. This chain connects TRBV12-2 to TRBJ2-1; no DNA check was done on the table's D call, TRBD1. TRBV12-2 is classified as a pseudogene. The CDR3 has 15 amino acids.

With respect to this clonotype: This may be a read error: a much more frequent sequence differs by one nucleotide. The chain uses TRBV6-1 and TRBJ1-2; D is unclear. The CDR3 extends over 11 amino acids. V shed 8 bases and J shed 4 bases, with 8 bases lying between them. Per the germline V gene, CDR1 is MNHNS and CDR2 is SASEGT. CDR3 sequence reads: CASGEIYGYTF. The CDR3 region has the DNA TGTGCCAGCGGGGAAATCTATGGCTACACCTTC.

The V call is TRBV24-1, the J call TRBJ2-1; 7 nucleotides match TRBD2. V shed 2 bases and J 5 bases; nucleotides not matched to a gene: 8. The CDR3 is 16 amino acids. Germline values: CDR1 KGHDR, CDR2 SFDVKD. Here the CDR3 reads CATSDSDSGTDNEQFF. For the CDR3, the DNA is TGTGCCACCAGTGATTCCGACAGCGGGACCGACAATGAGCAGTTCTTC.

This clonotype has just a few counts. DNA of the CDR3: TGTGCCAGCAGTCGCCCCCCTAGCGGGGGGGCCCGTGAGCAGTTCTTC. Amino acid sequence: CASSRPPSGGAREQFF. The rearrangement joins TRBV2 to TRBJ2-1, with 12 bases lining up with TRBD2. The CDR3 length is 16 residues. Germline CDR1 and CDR2: SNHLY and FYNNEI. V shed 5 bases, J shed 9 bases, and the junction held 11 bases outside the gene matches.

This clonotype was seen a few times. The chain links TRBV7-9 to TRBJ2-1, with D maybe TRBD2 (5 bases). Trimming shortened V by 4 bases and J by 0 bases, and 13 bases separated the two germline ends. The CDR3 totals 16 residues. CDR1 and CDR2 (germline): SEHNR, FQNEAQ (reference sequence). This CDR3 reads CASSSTSGSSYNEQFF. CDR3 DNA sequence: TGTGCCAGCAGCTCAACGAGCGGTTCCTCCTACAATGAGCAGTTCTTC.

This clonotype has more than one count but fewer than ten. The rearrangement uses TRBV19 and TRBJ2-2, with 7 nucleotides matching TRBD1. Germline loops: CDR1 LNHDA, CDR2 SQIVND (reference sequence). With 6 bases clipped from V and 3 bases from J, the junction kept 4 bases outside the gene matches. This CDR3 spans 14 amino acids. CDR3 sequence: CASRRGPDTGELFF. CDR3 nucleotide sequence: TGTGCCAGTAGGAGGGGGCCGGACACCGGGGAGCTGTTTTTT.

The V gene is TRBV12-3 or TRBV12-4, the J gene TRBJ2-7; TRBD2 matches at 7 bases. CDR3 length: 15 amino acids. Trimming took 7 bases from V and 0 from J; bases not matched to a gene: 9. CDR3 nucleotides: TGTGCCAGCACCCCGGGGAGGGCGGACTCCTACGAGCAGTACTTC. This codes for CASTPGRADSYEQYF.

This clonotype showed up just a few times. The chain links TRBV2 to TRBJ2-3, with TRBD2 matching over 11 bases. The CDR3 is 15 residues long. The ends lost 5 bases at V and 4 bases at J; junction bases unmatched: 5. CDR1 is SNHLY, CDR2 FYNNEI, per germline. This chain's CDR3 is CASSLAGGHSDTQYF. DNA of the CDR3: TGTGCCAGCAGTCTAGCGGGGGGCCACTCAGATACGCAGTATTTT.